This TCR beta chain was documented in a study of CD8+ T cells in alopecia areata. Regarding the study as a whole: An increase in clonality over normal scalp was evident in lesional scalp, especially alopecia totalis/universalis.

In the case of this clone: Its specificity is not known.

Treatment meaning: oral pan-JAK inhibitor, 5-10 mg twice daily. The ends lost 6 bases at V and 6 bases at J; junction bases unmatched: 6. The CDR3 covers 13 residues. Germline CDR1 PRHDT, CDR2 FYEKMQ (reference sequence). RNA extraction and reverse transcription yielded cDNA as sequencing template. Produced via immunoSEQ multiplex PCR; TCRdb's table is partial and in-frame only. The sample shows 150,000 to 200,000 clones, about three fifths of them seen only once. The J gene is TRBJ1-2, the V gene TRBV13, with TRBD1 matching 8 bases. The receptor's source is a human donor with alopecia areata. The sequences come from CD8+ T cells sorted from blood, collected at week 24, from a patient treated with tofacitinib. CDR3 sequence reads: CASSGQGRDGYTF. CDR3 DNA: TGTGCCAGCAGTGGACAGGGTAGGGATGGCTACACCTTC.